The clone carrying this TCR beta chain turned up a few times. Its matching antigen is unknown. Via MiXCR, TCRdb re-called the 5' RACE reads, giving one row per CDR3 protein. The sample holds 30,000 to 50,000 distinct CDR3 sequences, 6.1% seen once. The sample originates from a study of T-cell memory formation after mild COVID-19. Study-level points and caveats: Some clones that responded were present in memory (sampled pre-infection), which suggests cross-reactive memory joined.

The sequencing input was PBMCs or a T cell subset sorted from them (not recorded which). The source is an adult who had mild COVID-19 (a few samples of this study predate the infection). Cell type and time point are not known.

CDR3 nucleotides: TGTGCCAGCTTACGGGGGGCGCCGACTGAAGCTTTCTTT. Translated: CASLRGAPTEAFF. The J gene is TRBJ1-1, the V gene TRBV28; possibly TRBD1 for D (6 bases). Trimming removed 8 bases from V and 5 bases from J, with 15 bases in between. Germline V lookup: CDR1 MDHEN, CDR2 SYDVKM. This CDR3 contains 13 residues. The whole variable domain, remainder taken from reference TRBV28 and TRBJ1-1, is DVKVTQSSRYLVKRTGEKVFLECVQDMDHENMFWYRQDPGLGLRLIYFSYDVKMKEKGDIPEGYSVSREKKERFSLILESASTNQTSMYLCASLRGAPTEAFFGQGTRLTVV.